This T cell receptor (beta chain) was found in a study of beta chain features in type 1 diabetes. Expressed TCRB transcripts got sequenced, as all isolated RNA was reverse transcribed. Data came from immunoSEQ multiplex PCR; TCRdb stores just in-frame clones and leaves some out. The table lists 150,000 to 180,000 clones, 11% of them singletons. Central memory, naive, regulatory and stem cell-like memory CD4+ cells were sorted by CD45RO/CCR7/CD25/CD127/CD95/CD27. The CDR3 consists of 14 residues. Trimming left V 2 bases short and J 0 bases short, with 5 bases between. Germline loops: CDR1 SGDLS, CDR2 YYNGEE.

The chain recombines TRBV9 with TRBJ2-2; unclear D gene. Sequencing input: central memory CD4+ T cells from blood. This receptor was identified in a man between 18 and 29 years old in good health. The CDR3 is CASSVGTNTGELFF. The CDR3 nucleotides read TGTGCCAGCAGCGTTGGGACGAACACCGGGGAGCTGTTTTTT.